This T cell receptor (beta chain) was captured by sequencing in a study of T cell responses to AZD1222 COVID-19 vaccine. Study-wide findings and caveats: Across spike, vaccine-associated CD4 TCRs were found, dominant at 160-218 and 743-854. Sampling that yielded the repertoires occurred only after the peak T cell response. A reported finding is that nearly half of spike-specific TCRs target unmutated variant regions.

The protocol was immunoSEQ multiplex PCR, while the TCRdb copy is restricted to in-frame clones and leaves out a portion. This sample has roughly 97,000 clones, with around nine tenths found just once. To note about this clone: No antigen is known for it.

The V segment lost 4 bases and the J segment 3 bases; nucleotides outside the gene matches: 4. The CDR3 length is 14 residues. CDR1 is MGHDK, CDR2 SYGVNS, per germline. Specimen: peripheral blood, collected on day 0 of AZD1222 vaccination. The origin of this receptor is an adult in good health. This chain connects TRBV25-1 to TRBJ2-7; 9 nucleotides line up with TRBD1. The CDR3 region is CASSAGQGIYEQYF. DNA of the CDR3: TGTGCCAGCAGTGCGGGACAGGGCATCTACGAGCAGTACTTC.